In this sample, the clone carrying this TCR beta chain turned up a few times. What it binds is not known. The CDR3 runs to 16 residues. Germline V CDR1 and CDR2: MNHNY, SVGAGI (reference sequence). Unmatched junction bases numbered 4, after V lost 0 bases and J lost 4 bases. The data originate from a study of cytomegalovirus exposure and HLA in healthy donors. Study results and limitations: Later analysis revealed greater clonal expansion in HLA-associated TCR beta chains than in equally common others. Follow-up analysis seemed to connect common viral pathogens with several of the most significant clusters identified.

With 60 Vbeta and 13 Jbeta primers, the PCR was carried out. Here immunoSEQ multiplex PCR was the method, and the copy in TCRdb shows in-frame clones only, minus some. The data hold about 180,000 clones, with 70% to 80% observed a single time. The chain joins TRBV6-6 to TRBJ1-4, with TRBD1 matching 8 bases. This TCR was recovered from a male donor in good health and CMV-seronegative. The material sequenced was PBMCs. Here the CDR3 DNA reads TGTGCCAGCAGTTACTCGTCAGGACAGGGTAATGAAAAACTGTTTTTT. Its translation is CASSYSSGQGNEKLFF.